These 27 T cell receptor beta chains came from one sample sequenced in a study of regulatory T cells in long-lasting Graves disease. In building TCR beta libraries, iRepertoire HTBI primers were used together with Arm-PCR of CDR3 regions. TCRdb used MiXCR to reprocess the multiplex PCR reads, holding one entry per CDR3 protein. Of 700,000 or so distinct CDR3 sequences listed, approximately 31% were seen once; the top ten hold under 50%. Regarding time point: persistent/refractory GD, antithyroid drugs over 5 years with positive TRAb. From RNA extracted from PBMCs, the TCR library was made. This specimen consisted of peripheral blood mononuclear cells (PBMCs), obtained when the disease was refractory, from a patient treated with antithyroid drugs. These receptors were obtained from a female donor with Graves disease.

The chain recombines TRBV19 with TRBJ1-5; perhaps TRBD1 as D (6 bases). The CDR3 contains 15 residues. The V gene lost 9 bases and the J gene lost 0 bases, with 15 bases spanning the gap. The germline V gene has CDR1 LNHDA and CDR2 SQIVND (reference sequence). As DNA, the CDR3 is TGTGCCAGCCGATCGGGACACCATAGCAATCAGCCCCAGCATTTT. Residues: CASRSGHHSNQPQHF.

CDR3 sequence: CASSPIENNYGYTF. CDR3 sequence (DNA): TGCGCCAGCAGCCCCATAGAAAATAACTATGGCTACACCTTC. The V and J genes are TRBV5-1 and TRBJ1-2, with D unresolved. Germline V lookup: CDR1 SGHRS, CDR2 YFSETQ. This CDR3 comprises 14 residues. V was clipped by 4 bases and J by 1 base, with 11 bases between them.

The chain carries TRBV6-1 and TRBJ2-1, with D uncertain. This CDR3 region has 10 residues. Germline V gene data show CDR1 as MNHNS and CDR2 as SASEGT. V lost 6 bases to trimming and J lost 10 bases, with 7 bases between them. DNA for the CDR3: TGTGCCAGCAGGGACGGGGAGCAGTTCTTC. Translation: CASRDGEQFF.

On this clonotype: The junction departs from the called germline gene at one end, perhaps through a read error. This sequence joins TRBV3-1 and TRBJ2-5; no firm D call. There are 13 residues in the CDR3. Germline V gene data show CDR1 as LGHDT and CDR2 as YNNKEL (reference sequence). The CDR3 nucleotides read TGTACCAGCAGCCAATCTCCACCGGGGACCCAGTACTTC. Encoded protein: CTSSQSPPGTQYF.

This clonotype was seen at least ten times. The CDR3 DNA is TGTGCCAGCAGTTTCATGGCTCTATTGCCTGAAGCTTTCTTT. Encoded protein: CASSFMALLPEAFF. The rearrangement joins TRBV28 to TRBJ1-1; no reliable D call. CDR3 length: 14 amino acids. The germline V gene encodes CDR1 MDHEN and CDR2 SYDVKM. V lost 3 bases and J 6 bases, leaving 14 bases between the germline ends.

This clonotype came up many times. The J gene is TRBJ2-7, the V gene TRBV2, with D possibly being TRBD1 (5 bases). This CDR3 comprises 11 residues. CDR1 SNHLY and CDR2 FYNNEI come from the germline V gene. Between the trimmed V and J ends, which lost 10 bases and 3 bases, there was a span of 10 bases. CDR3 in DNA: TGTGCCACTAACAGGTTCTACGAGCAGTACTTC. Protein product: CATNRFYEQYF.

There are a few counts of this clonotype. The chain links TRBV2 to TRBJ1-1; D possibly corresponds to TRBD1 (5 bases). There are 14 residues in the CDR3. Germline V lookup: CDR1 SNHLY, CDR2 FYNNEI. The V end lost 4 bases, the J end lost 4 bases, and 13 bases lay between the germline ends. The CDR3 loop reads CASSVERGGTEAFF. The CDR3 DNA reads TGTGCCAGCAGTGTGGAACGGGGGGGCACTGAAGCTTTCTTT.

The table lists this clonotype with a few counts. This chain connects TRBV25-1 to TRBJ1-5, with D possibly matching TRBD1 (5 bases). CDR1 and CDR2 from the germline V gene are MGHDK and SYGVNS. The CDR3 totals 14 residues. The V and J ends lost 3 bases and 3 bases respectively, with 9 bases between them. This CDR3 is CASSDSGDNQPQHF. DNA of the CDR3: TGTGCCAGCAGTGATTCGGGGGACAATCAGCCCCAGCATTTT.

This clonotype was seen a few times. The chain combines TRBV2 with TRBJ1-3; weak D call: TRBD1 (5 bases). The V end was cut by 4 bases, the J end by 0 bases, with 7 bases between. This CDR3 is 14 amino acids long. Germline values: CDR1 SNHLY, CDR2 FYNNEI. CDR3 in amino acids: CASSAGNSGNTIYF. In DNA form, the CDR3 reads TGTGCCAGCAGTGCAGGGAACTCTGGAAACACCATATATTTT.

The chain is built from TRBV11-1 and TRBJ2-7; 7 positions agree with TRBD1. The junction had 10 bases not matched to a gene; V was cut back by 5 bases and J by 3 bases. CDR3 length equals 15 residues. From germline, CDR1 is SGHAT and CDR2 FQDESV (reference sequence). The CDR3 spells CASSARDRDYYEQYF. The DNA of the CDR3 is TGTGCCAGCAGCGCCCGGGACAGAGACTACTACGAGCAGTACTTC.

This sequence joins TRBV7-9 and TRBJ1-2; the D gene is possibly TRBD1 (6 bases). The germline V and J ends were trimmed by 5 bases and 4 bases, with 14 bases remaining between them. The CDR3 spans 14 residues. In germline, CDR1 is SEHNR, CDR2 FQNEAQ (reference sequence). The chain's CDR3 is CASSGQSGVYGYTF. CDR3 coding DNA: TGTGCCAGCAGCGGACAGAGTGGGGTCTATGGCTACACCTTC. The entire variable domain, with the rest obtained from reference TRBV7-9 and TRBJ1-2, is as follows: DTGVSQNPRHKITKRGQNVTFRCDPISEHNRLYWYRQTLGQGPEFLTYFQNEAQLEKSRLLSDRFSAERPKGSFSTLEIQRTEQGDSAMYLCASSGQSGVYGYTFGSGTRLTVV.

There are a few counts of this clonotype. The rearrangement links TRBV28 to TRBJ1-5; 8 bases match TRBD1. The CDR3 has 16 residues. The germline V gene has CDR1 MDHEN and CDR2 SYDVKM. V shed 5 bases and J 5 bases; nucleotides not matched to a gene: 11. CDR3 amino acids: CASSLHRDRPHQPQHF. The CDR3 nucleotides read TGTGCCAGCAGTCTGCACCGGGACAGGCCCCATCAGCCCCAGCATTTT.

This sequence joins TRBV5-1 and TRBJ2-5; D not certain. Germline CDR1 reads SGHRS; CDR2 reads YFSETQ. V lost 1 base to trimming and J lost 2 bases, with 12 bases between them. The CDR3 extends over 15 amino acids. CDR3 nucleotides: TGCGCCAGCAGCTTGCGGTCGGGTTGGCAAGAGACCCAGTACTTC. Translation gives CASSLRSGWQETQYF. The whole variable domain, filled in from reference TRBV5-1 and TRBJ2-5, reads KAGVTQTPRYLIKTRGQQVTLSCSPISGHRSVSWYQQTPGQGLQFLFEYFSETQRNKGNFPGRFSGRQFSNSRSEMNVSTLELGDSALYLCASSLRSGWQETQYFGPGTRLLVL.

In this sample, this clonotype turned up many times. The rearrangement joins TRBV3-1 to TRBJ2-7; D remains unclear. The CDR3 has 12 amino acids. With 2 bases removed from V and 3 bases from J, the gap between germline ends came to 5 bases. Germline V gives CDR1 LGHDT, CDR2 YNNKEL (reference sequence). The CDR3 coding sequence is TGTGCCAGCAGCCAAAGGGACTACGAGCAGTACTTC. The encoded protein is CASSQRDYEQYF.

The CDR3 region has the DNA TGCGCCAGCAGCCAGACTGCAAGCGGGGTCCTAAGGCCCCAGCATTTT. Amino acid sequence: CASSQTASGVLRPQHF. The V and J genes are TRBV4-1 and TRBJ1-5; D ambiguous. This CDR3 has 16 residues. The V gene's germline CDR1 is MGHRA and CDR2 YSYEKL. V was shortened by 3 bases and J by 9 bases, with 21 bases between the two germline ends.

The genes are TRBV5-1 and TRBJ2-2; no reliable D call. V lost 0 bases to trimming and J lost 3 bases, with 6 bases between them. The CDR3 consists of 14 residues. Per germline, CDR1 SGHRS and CDR2 YFSETQ. CDR3 protein: CASSLVSDTGELFF. The CDR3 bases are TGCGCCAGCAGCTTGGTCTCCGACACCGGGGAGCTGTTTTTT.

The chain uses TRBV6-1 and TRBJ1-1; tentative D call: TRBD1 (5 bases). Germline V lookup: CDR1 MNHNS, CDR2 SASEGT. This CDR3 is 11 amino acids long. V lost 6 bases and J lost 14, with 16 bases in between. CDR3 region: CASRAGRDLFF. CDR3 coding DNA: TGTGCCAGCAGAGCGGGCCGGGACCTATTCTTT.

This clonotype came up a few times. The chain couples TRBV6-1 to TRBJ1-2, with D hard to call. V lost 6 bases to trimming and J lost 3 bases, with 11 bases between them. The V gene's germline CDR1 is MNHNS and CDR2 SASEGT. CDR3 length: 13 residues. Here the CDR3 reads CASRNDGYYGYTF. The CDR3 DNA follows: TGTGCCAGCAGAAACGACGGTTACTATGGCTACACCTTC.

V is TRBV12-3 or TRBV12-4 and J is TRBJ2-7; 7 nucleotides agree with TRBD1. Trimming at V came to 5 bases and at J to 7 bases, leaving 23 bases not matched to a gene. The CDR3 has 18 amino acids. The CDR3 sequence: CASSPRTGGWAKSYEQYF. CDR3 nucleotides: TGTGCCAGCAGTCCCCGGACAGGCGGGTGGGCGAAATCGTATGAGCAGTACTTC.

This clonotype has at least ten counts. This rearrangement joins TRBV2 to TRBJ2-5; D may be TRBD1 (5 bases). Trimming left V 6 bases short and J 9 bases short, with 11 bases between. CDR1 is SNHLY, CDR2 FYNNEI, per germline. The CDR3 has 11 amino acids. DNA for the CDR3: TGTGCCAGCAGCCTTTTAGGGGCCCAGTACTTC. It is translated as CASSLLGAQYF.

This chain joins TRBV2 and TRBJ2-5; no definite D call. V was trimmed by 7 bases and J by 2 bases, leaving 11 bases between them. CDR3 length: 13 residues. Germline loops: CDR1 SNHLY, CDR2 FYNNEI. The DNA for the CDR3 is TGTGCCAGCAACCCGGTGTTTCAAGAGACCCAGTACTTC. It encodes CASNPVFQETQYF.

At least ten counts were recorded for this clonotype. The chain employs TRBV12-3 or TRBV12-4 and TRBJ1-5, with a tentative D call TRBD1 (6 bases). This CDR3 comprises 13 residues. V was trimmed by 8 bases and J by 9 bases, leaving 17 bases between them. CDR3 nucleotide sequence: TGTGCCAGCGGCCAGAGGACAGTCCGGCCCCAGCATTTT. Encoded protein: CASGQRTVRPQHF.

Ten or more counts support this clonotype. V usage is TRBV2 and J usage is TRBJ2-5; D could derive from TRBD1 or TRBD2 (5 bases each). The V gene's germline CDR1 is SNHLY and CDR2 FYNNEI. The length of the CDR3 is 14 residues. V was clipped by 5 bases and J by 1 base, with 11 bases between them. As DNA, the CDR3 is TGTGCCAGCAGTCGGGACCCCGTCCAAGAGACCCAGTACTTC. Its translation is CASSRDPVQETQYF.

In its sample, this clonotype was seen once. The rearrangement links TRBV15 to TRBJ2-7, with D perhaps matching TRBD2 (5 bases). Trimming took off 6 bases at V and 3 bases at J, with 12 bases between the two ends. The CDR3 is made up of 13 amino acids. Germline CDR1 and CDR2: LNHNV and YYDKDF (reference sequence). In nucleotides, the CDR3 is TGTGCCACCAGGCCCGACTATAGCTACGAGCAGTACTTC. Translated: CATRPDYSYEQYF.

This clonotype has a count of ten or more. The J gene is TRBJ2-5, the V gene TRBV6-5; 10 bases fit TRBD2. V lost 0 bases to trimming and J lost 0 bases; unmatched junction nucleotides: 4. CDR3 length: 17 residues. Germline V CDR1 and CDR2: MNHEY, SVGAGI. This CDR3 is CASSYSRTSGYQETQYF. The CDR3 coding sequence is TGTGCCAGCAGTTACTCGAGGACTAGCGGTTACCAAGAGACCCAGTACTTC.

This clonotype has ten or more counts. The genes are TRBV2 and TRBJ2-5; D is undetermined. The CDR3 length is 13 residues. The V gene lost 3 bases and the J gene lost 4 bases, with 9 bases spanning the gap. CDR1 SNHLY and CDR2 FYNNEI come from the germline V gene. The CDR3 coding sequence is TGTGCCAGCAGTGAGGCAGGAGTAGAGACCCAGTACTTC. Its protein is CASSEAGVETQYF.

The sample holds a few counts of this clonotype. This sequence joins TRBV6-2 or TRBV6-3 and TRBJ1-1, with TRBD1 as a possible D gene (6 bases). CDR1 is MNHEY and CDR2 is SVGEGT in the germline V gene. This CDR3 spans 15 amino acids. V was trimmed by 5 bases and J by 2 bases, leaving 15 bases between them. The CDR3 sequence is CASSVIQGGNTEAFF. The CDR3 DNA is TGTGCCAGCAGTGTCATACAGGGAGGCAACACTGAAGCTTTCTTT.